The rows below give T cell receptor beta chains drawn from one sample of a study of CD8+CD57+ T cells in acquired aplastic anemia. TCRdb reprocessed the reads with MiXCR, giving one entry per CDR3 protein. This table has roughly 180,000 distinct CDR3 sequences, 64% appearing once. The sequencing input was sorted CD4+, CD8+, or CD8+CD57+ T cells (not recorded which) from PBMCs. Receptor source: a human donor with severe aplastic anemia or a healthy control (not recorded which). The CDR3 runs from the conserved cysteine through the conserved F or W. A D gene is named only where the DNA matches it firmly. A row's size may be missing; if present it is once, few, many or a size class.

J: TRBJ1-1
size: many
V: TRBV5-1
D: .
CDR3: CASSLAAVVGRGTEAFF
DNA: TGCGCCAGCAGCTTGGCCGCCGTTGTAGGGCGGGGCACTGAAGCTTTCTTT

J: TRBJ1-4
size: many
V: TRBV5-5
D: .
CDR3: CASSLFAGSFEEKLFF
DNA: TGTGCCAGCAGCTTGTTTGCGGGGTCTTTCGAAGAAAAACTGTTTTTT

J: TRBJ2-3
size: .
V: TRBV20-1
D: .
CDR3: CSAILGSTDTQYF
DNA: TGCAGTGCTATCCTGGGTAGCACAGATACGCAGTATTTT

J: TRBJ2-2
size: .
V: TRBV7-9
D: TRBD2
CDR3: CASSSHGGGASGELFF
DNA: TGTGCCAGCAGCTCCCATGGCGGGGGGGCCTCCGGGGAGCTGTTTTTT

J: TRBJ2-3
size: few
V: TRBV10-3
D: .
CDR3: CAISASGTYTDTQYF
DNA: TGTGCCATCAGCGCGTCCGGGACCTATACAGATACGCAGTATTTT

J: TRBJ2-1
size: .
V: TRBV7-6
D: TRBD2
CDR3: CASSSGGFQFF
DNA: TGTGCCAGCAGCTCCGGGGGGTTTCAGTTCTTC

J: TRBJ1-5
size: few
V: TRBV29-1
D: .
CDR3: CSVEGDTNQPQHF
DNA: TGCAGCGTTGAAGGTGACACCAATCAGCCCCAGCATTTT

J: TRBJ1-5
size: many
V: TRBV29-1
D: .
CDR3: CSARWTVTNQPQHF
DNA: TGCAGCGCCCGATGGACAGTCACCAATCAGCCCCAGCATTTT

J: TRBJ2-2
size: .
V: TRBV7-2
D: TRBD2
CDR3: CASSYGRATGELFF
DNA: TGTGCCAGCAGCTACGGGAGGGCCACCGGGGAGCTGTTTTTT

J: TRBJ2-7
size: .
V: TRBV5-1
D: .
CDR3: CASSLRTGSSYNEQYF
DNA: TGCGCCAGCAGCTTGAGGACGGGGAGCTCCTACAATGAGCAGTACTTC

J: TRBJ2-1
size: .
V: TRBV10-1
D: TRBD2
CDR3: CASSESGLADSYNEQFF
DNA: TGCGCCAGCAGTGAGTCTGGCCTAGCGGACTCCTACAATGAGCAGTTCTTC

J: TRBJ1-1
size: few
V: TRBV5-6
D: .
CDR3: CASKGGTEAFF
DNA: TGTGCCAGCAAGGGGGGCACTGAAGCTTTCTTT

J: TRBJ2-1
size: .
V: TRBV7-8
D: .
CDR3: CASSLDTQRVYNEQFF
DNA: TGTGCCAGCAGCTTAGATACGCAGCGGGTATACAATGAGCAGTTCTTC

J: TRBJ2-1
size: .
V: TRBV20-1
D: TRBD2
CDR3: CSALGLAVSYNEQFF
DNA: TGCAGTGCTCTGGGCCTAGCGGTCTCCTACAATGAGCAGTTCTTC

J: TRBJ2-2
size: .
V: TRBV7-9
D: .
CDR3: CASRPGPDNLGELFF
DNA: TGTGCCAGCAGACCCGGGCCTGACAACCTCGGGGAGCTGTTTTTT

J: TRBJ2-5
size: .
V: TRBV15
D: TRBD2
CDR3: CATSRPLAGGETQYF
DNA: TGTGCCACCAGCAGACCCCTAGCGGGAGGCGAGACCCAGTACTTC

J: TRBJ2-7
size: .
V: TRBV20-1
D: .
CDR3: CSASSRENYEQYF
DNA: TGCAGTGCTAGTTCGAGAGAAAACTACGAGCAGTACTTC

J: TRBJ1-1
size: .
V: TRBV6-1
D: .
CDR3: CASSDIPGAEAFF
DNA: TGTGCCAGCAGTGATATCCCAGGGGCTGAAGCTTTCTTT

J: TRBJ2-5
size: few
V: TRBV19
D: .
CDR3: CASSIGRGETQYF
DNA: TGTGCCAGTAGTATAGGAAGGGGGGAGACCCAGTACTTC

J: TRBJ2-1
size: .
V: TRBV19
D: .
CDR3: CASQGSSYNEQFF
DNA: TGTGCCAGTCAAGGTAGCTCCTACAATGAGCAGTTCTTC

J: TRBJ1-3
size: once
V: TRBV6-1
D: .
CDR3: CASSAIGGNTIYF
DNA: TGTGCCAGCAGCGCGATTGGTGGAAACACCATATATTTT

J: TRBJ1-5
size: .
V: TRBV9
D: .
CDR3: CASNPWVGQPQHF
DNA: TGTGCCAGCAACCCTTGGGTCGGTCAGCCCCAGCATTTT

J: TRBJ2-5
size: .
V: TRBV20-1
D: .
CDR3: CSARRDYQETQYF
DNA: TGCAGTGCACGGCGGGACTACCAAGAGACCCAGTACTTC

J: TRBJ2-2
size: .
V: TRBV7-7
D: .
CDR3: CASSLLVNTGELFF
DNA: TGTGCCAGCAGTTTACTAGTGAACACCGGGGAGCTGTTTTTT

J: TRBJ1-6
size: .
V: TRBV11-2
D: .
CDR3: CASSLAGALNSPLHF
DNA: TGTGCCAGCAGCTTAGCGGGGGCGCTCAATTCACCCCTCCACTTT

J: TRBJ2-7
size: many
V: TRBV7-9
D: TRBD2
CDR3: CASGGDTYEQYF
DNA: TGTGCCAGCGGGGGGGATACCTACGAGCAGTACTTC

J: TRBJ2-7
size: .
V: TRBV5-1
D: TRBD1
CDR3: CASSLTGGHEQYF
DNA: TGCGCCAGCAGCTTGACAGGGGGCCACGAGCAGTACTTC

J: TRBJ2-5
size: few
V: TRBV20-1
D: TRBD2
CDR3: CSARTSGGFQETQYF
DNA: TGCAGTGCAAGAACTAGCGGGGGATTCCAAGAGACCCAGTACTTC

J: TRBJ1-1
size: .
V: TRBV7-2
D: TRBD1
CDR3: CASSLRDRGSNTEAFF
DNA: TGTGCCAGCAGCTTAAGGGACAGGGGCTCGAACACTGAAGCTTTCTTT

J: TRBJ2-1
size: many
V: TRBV24-1
D: TRBD2
CDR3: CATSDPPRSGGFAEEQFF
DNA: TGTGCCACCAGTGATCCCCCCAGGAGCGGGGGGTTCGCCGAGGAGCAGTTCTTC

J: TRBJ2-3
size: many
V: TRBV4-1
D: .
CDR3: CASSQVNKKDTQYF
DNA: TGCGCCAGCAGCCAAGTGAACAAGAAAGATACGCAGTATTTT

J: TRBJ2-1
size: .
V: TRBV14
D: TRBD2
CDR3: CASSQVLAGVYNEQFF
DNA: TGTGCCAGCAGCCAAGTACTAGCGGGGGTCTACAATGAGCAGTTCTTC

J: TRBJ1-1
size: .
V: TRBV5-1
D: .
CDR3: CASCETGPMNTEAFF
DNA: TGCGCCAGCTGTGAGACAGGACCCATGAACACTGAAGCTTTCTTT

J: TRBJ2-3
size: .
V: TRBV7-2
D: .
CDR3: CASSLRPVGLSVTSTDTQYF
DNA: TGTGCCAGCAGCCTTCGGCCCGTCGGTTTATCGGTAACTAGCACAGATACGCAGTATTTT

J: TRBJ2-7
size: .
V: TRBV25-1
D: TRBD1
CDR3: CASSGGVGTGGSYEQYF
DNA: TGTGCCAGCAGTGGGGGGGTAGGGACAGGTGGATCCTACGAGCAGTACTTC

J: TRBJ1-6
size: few
V: TRBV4-1
D: TRBD1
CDR3: CASSQPGGSSPLHF
DNA: TGCGCCAGCAGCCAACCAGGGGGCAGTTCACCCCTCCACTTT

J: TRBJ1-6
size: .
V: TRBV7-9
D: .
CDR3: CASSQYGTGENSPLHF
DNA: TGCGCCAGCAGCCAATATGGGACCGGGGAAAATTCACCCCTCCACTTT

J: TRBJ2-1
size: many
V: TRBV9
D: TRBD2
CDR3: CASSVRPISGADNEQFF
DNA: TGTGCCAGCAGCGTTCGACCTATTAGCGGGGCGGACAATGAGCAGTTCTTC

J: TRBJ2-7
size: .
V: TRBV20-1
D: .
CDR3: CSATGVHEQYF
DNA: TGCAGTGCTACAGGGGTTCACGAGCAGTACTTC

J: TRBJ2-3
size: .
V: TRBV7-9
D: TRBD2
CDR3: CASSLSLREPTDTQYF
DNA: TGTGCCAGCAGCCTATCCCTGCGGGAGCCCACAGATACGCAGTATTTT

J: TRBJ1-1
size: once
V: TRBV7-9
D: TRBD1
CDR3: CASSKGQGLLAFF
DNA: TGTGCCAGCAGCAAGGGACAGGGACTTTTAGCTTTCTTT

J: TRBJ2-7
size: .
V: TRBV7-3
D: .
CDR3: CASSRQAEQYF
DNA: TGTGCCAGCAGCCGCCAGGCAGAGCAGTACTTC

J: TRBJ2-3
size: many
V: TRBV5-1
D: .
CDR3: CASSSPPEGFTDTQYF
DNA: TGCGCCAGCAGCTCCCCACCGGAGGGTTTTACAGATACGCAGTATTTT

J: TRBJ2-1
size: .
V: TRBV7-9
D: .
CDR3: CASSLVVGALREQFF
DNA: TGTGCCAGCAGCTTAGTCGTAGGAGCTCTGAGGGAGCAGTTCTTC

J: TRBJ1-1
size: .
V: TRBV14
D: .
CDR3: CASSQVLRGANTEAFF
DNA: TGTGCCAGCAGCCAAGTCCTCCGGGGGGCGAACACTGAAGCTTTCTTT

J: TRBJ1-3
size: .
V: TRBV25-1
D: .
CDR3: CASRSGTGNTIYF
DNA: TGTGCCAGCAGGTCAGGTACTGGAAACACCATATATTTT

J: TRBJ2-7
size: .
V: TRBV20-1
D: .
CDR3: CSARDWRGAYEQYF
DNA: TGCAGTGCTAGAGATTGGAGGGGAGCCTACGAGCAGTACTTC

J: TRBJ1-5
size: .
V: TRBV25-1
D: .
CDR3: CASSLGVNQPQHF
DNA: TGTGCCAGCAGTTTGGGGGTCAATCAGCCCCAGCATTTT

J: TRBJ1-6
size: once
V: TRBV7-8
D: TRBD1
CDR3: CASRDWGQDNSPLHF
DNA: TGTGCCAGCAGAGATTGGGGACAGGATAATTCACCCCTCCACTTT

J: TRBJ1-6
size: once
V: TRBV15
D: TRBD1
CDR3: CATSRDRQGSSPPHF
DNA: TGTGCCACCAGCAGAGATCGACAGGGCAGTTCACCCCCCCACTTT

J: TRBJ2-2
size: .
V: TRBV19
D: .
CDR3: CASSIVRDTGELFF
DNA: TGTGCCAGTAGTATAGTGAGGGACACCGGGGAGCTGTTTTTT

J: TRBJ2-3
size: .
V: TRBV24-1
D: TRBD2
CDR3: CATSDRLLTRGVADTQYF
DNA: TGTGCCACCAGTGATCGACTCCTAACACGGGGGGTAGCAGATACGCAGTATTTT

J: TRBJ1-5
size: .
V: TRBV28
D: TRBD1
CDR3: CASSSPTAGGQPQHF
DNA: TGTGCCAGCAGTTCCCCGACGGCAGGGGGGCAGCCCCAGCATTTT

J: TRBJ1-2
size: .
V: TRBV19
D: .
CDR3: CASSMDRVTSGYTF
DNA: TGTGCCAGTAGTATGGACAGAGTTACGTCTGGCTACACCTTC

J: TRBJ2-7
size: few
V: TRBV5-8
D: .
CDR3: CASSLRQNSYEQYF
DNA: TGTGCCAGCAGCTTGAGACAGAACTCCTACGAGCAGTACTTC